The text below deals with one T cell receptor (beta chain). The antigen remains unidentified. The data belong to a study of tumour-infiltrating T cells in Burkitt lymphoma. Study context: The Burkitt lymphoma cohort spanned all epidemiological subtypes. Survival, overall and progression-free, tracked with productive clonality.

Looked up from germline, CDR1 is SGHRS and CDR2 is YFSETQ. The CDR3 is 13 amino acids. Trimming left V 5 bases short and J 3 bases short, with 11 bases between. Study-level results: Many Burkitt lymphoma patients shared several public clonotypes.

Data came from immunoSEQ multiplex PCR; TCRdb stores just in-frame clones and leaves some out. Here the sample spans some 4,000 clones, 14% being singletons. This clonotype was obtained from a human donor with Burkitt lymphoma. Sequenced material: tumor tissue. The chain employs TRBV5-1 and TRBJ1-1, with D hard to call. The DNA for the CDR3 is TGCGCCAGCAGTCCCGTGGTGGACACTGAAGCTTTCTTT. Its translation: CASSPVVDTEAFF. The variable domain in full, with the rest retrieved from reference TRBV5-1 and TRBJ1-1, is KAGVTQTPRYLIKTRGQQVTLSCSPISGHRSVSWYQQTPGQGLQFLFEYFSETQRNKGNFPGRFSGRQFSNSRSEMNVSTLELGDSALYLCASSPVVDTEAFFGQGTRLTVV.